The sequence of this TCR beta chain was determined in a study of blood T cell repertoires in COVID-19. About the research overall: Spain, Italy and the United States supplied samples that represented acute and convalescent COVID-19. The cDNA or gDNA used as material had been derived from T cells, B-cell-depleted T cells, or PBMCs.

Generated by immunoSEQ multiplex PCR, the TCRdb table keeps only in-frame clones and is missing some. The sample consists of around 300,000 clones, around 90% of them appearing once. This clone showed up just once. Looked up from germline, CDR1 is SEHNR and CDR2 is FQNEAQ (reference sequence). This CDR3 contains 16 residues. Between the trimmed V and J ends, which lost 5 bases and 1 base, there was a span of 14 bases. The source of this sequence is a woman aged 25 to 39 with COVID-19, enrolled during active disease. The chain joins TRBV7-9 to TRBJ1-4, with unresolved D. The sequenced material came from peripheral blood. CDR3 amino acids: CASSQTGKGTNEKLFF. The DNA for the CDR3 is TGTGCCAGCAGCCAGACGGGTAAAGGAACTAATGAAAAACTGTTTTTT.